This TCR beta chain was captured by sequencing in a study of spatial heterogeneity in lung cancer. The study, taken as a whole, reports: Counts of expanded alpha and beta TCRs within tumors tracked the tumor nonsynonymous mutation count.

Time point meaning: sample taken at primary tumor resection. A note on this clonotype: Its antigen is unidentified.

Each CDR3 protein is one row after TCRdb ran MiXCR on the 5' RACE reads. The table lists around 560 distinct CDR3 sequences, about 25% of them singletons. Germline CDR1 and CDR2: SGHTA and FQGNSA. The CDR3 consists of 13 residues. V trimming: 6 bases; J trimming: 3 bases; junction bases outside the gene matches: 4. The chain couples TRBV7-2 to TRBJ2-7; 8 bases align to TRBD1. The specimen was lung tumor tissue, collected at surgery. This TCR was sampled from a male donor with early-stage non-small cell lung cancer. This chain's CDR3 is CASSRTGIYEQYF. Written as DNA, the CDR3 is TGTGCCAGCAGTAGGACAGGGATCTACGAGCAGTACTTC.